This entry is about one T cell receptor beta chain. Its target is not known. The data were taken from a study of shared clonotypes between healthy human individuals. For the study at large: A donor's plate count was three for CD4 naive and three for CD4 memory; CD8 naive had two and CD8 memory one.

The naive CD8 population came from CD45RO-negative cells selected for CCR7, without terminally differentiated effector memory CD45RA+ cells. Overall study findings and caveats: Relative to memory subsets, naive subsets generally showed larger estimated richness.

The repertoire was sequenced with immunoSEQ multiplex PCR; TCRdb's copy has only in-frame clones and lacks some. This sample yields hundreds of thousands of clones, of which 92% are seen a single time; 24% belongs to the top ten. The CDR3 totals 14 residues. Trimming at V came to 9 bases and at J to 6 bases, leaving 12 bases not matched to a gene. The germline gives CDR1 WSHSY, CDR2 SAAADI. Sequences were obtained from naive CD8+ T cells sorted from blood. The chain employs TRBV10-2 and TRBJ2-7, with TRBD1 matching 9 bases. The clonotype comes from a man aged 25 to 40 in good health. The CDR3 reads CASQTPGQGFEQYF. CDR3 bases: TGCGCCAGTCAGACACCGGGACAGGGTTTCGAGCAGTACTTC.